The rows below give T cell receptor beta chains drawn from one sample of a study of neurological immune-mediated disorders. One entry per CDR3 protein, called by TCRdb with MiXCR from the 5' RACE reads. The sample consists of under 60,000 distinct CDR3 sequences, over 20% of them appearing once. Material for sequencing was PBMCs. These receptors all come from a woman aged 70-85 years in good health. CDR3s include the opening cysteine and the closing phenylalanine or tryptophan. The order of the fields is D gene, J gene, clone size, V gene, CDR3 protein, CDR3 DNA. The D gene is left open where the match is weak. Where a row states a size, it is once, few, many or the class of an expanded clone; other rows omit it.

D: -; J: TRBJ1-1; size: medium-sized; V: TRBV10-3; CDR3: CAISEPGANTEAFF; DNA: TGTGCCATCAGTGAACCAGGGGCGAACACTGAAGCTTTCTTT
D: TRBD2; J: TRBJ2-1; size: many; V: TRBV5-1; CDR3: CASSPGLAGEGEQFF; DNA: TGCGCCAGCAGCCCGGGACTAGCGGGAGAGGGTGAGCAGTTCTTC
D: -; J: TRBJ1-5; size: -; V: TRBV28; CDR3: CASSLGQTQHF; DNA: TGTGCCAGCAGTTTAGGACAGACTCAGCATTTT
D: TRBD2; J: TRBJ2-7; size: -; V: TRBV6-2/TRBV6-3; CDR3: CASRLPTSGGKSYEQYF; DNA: TGTGCCAGCAGACTCCCCACTAGCGGGGGGAAATCCTACGAGCAGTACTTC
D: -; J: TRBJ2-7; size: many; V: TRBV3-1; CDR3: CASSPPKEQYF; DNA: TGTGCCAGCAGCCCCCCTAAGGAGCAGTACTTC
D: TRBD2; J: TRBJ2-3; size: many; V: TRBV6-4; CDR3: CASSDLAGVDTQYF; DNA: TGTGCCAGCAGTGACCTAGCGGGAGTGGATACGCAGTATTTT
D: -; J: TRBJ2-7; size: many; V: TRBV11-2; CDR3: CASSLDPGPYEQYF; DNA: TGTGCCAGCAGCTTAGATCCGGGGCCCTACGAGCAGTACTTC
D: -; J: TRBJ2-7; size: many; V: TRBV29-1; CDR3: CSVARADPYEQYF; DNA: TGCAGCGTTGCCAGGGCAGACCCCTACGAGCAGTACTTC
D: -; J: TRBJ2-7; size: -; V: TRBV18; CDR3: CASSGGFPYEQYF; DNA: TGTGCCAGCTCGGGGGGCTTCCCCTACGAGCAGTACTTC
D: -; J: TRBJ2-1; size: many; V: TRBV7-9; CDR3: CASSLALVNEQFF; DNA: TGTGCCAGCAGCTTAGCACTAGTTAATGAGCAGTTCTTC
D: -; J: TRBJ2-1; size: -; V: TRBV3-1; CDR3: CASSQGVGSSYNEQFF; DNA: TGTGCCAGCAGCCAAGGGGTCGGGAGCTCCTACAATGAGCAGTTCTTC
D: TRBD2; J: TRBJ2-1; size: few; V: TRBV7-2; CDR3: CASSLIQRGGVDEQFF; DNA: TGTGCCAGCAGCTTAATCCAGCGGGGGGGCGTCGATGAGCAGTTCTTC
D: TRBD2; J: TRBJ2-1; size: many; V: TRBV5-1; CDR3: CASSFGLEANEQFF; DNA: TGCGCCAGCAGCTTTGGACTAGAGGCCAATGAGCAGTTCTTC
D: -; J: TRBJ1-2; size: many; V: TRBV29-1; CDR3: CSVRSGDGYGYTF; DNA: TGCAGCGTCCGGTCCGGGGACGGTTACGGCTACACCTTC
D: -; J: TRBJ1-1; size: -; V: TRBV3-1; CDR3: CASSQGGGAEAFF; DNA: TGTGCCAGCAGCCAAGGAGGGGGGGCTGAAGCTTTCTTT
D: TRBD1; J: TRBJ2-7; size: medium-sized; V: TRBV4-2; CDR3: CASSREEGQGSYEQYF; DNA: TGTGCCAGCAGCCGGGAGGAGGGACAGGGGTCCTACGAGCAGTACTTC
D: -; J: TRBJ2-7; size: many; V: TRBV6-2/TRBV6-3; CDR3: CASSYVVDEQYF; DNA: TGTGCCAGCAGTTACGTCGTGGACGAGCAGTACTTC
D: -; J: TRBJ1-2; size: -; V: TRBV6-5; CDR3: CASSSIAGTLGYTF; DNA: TGTGCCAGCAGTTCCATTGCCGGGACGTTGGGCTACACCTTC
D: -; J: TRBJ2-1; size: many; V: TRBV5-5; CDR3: CASSPPGTVGGNEQFF; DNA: TGTGCCAGCAGCCCCCCCGGGACAGTTGGGGGGAATGAGCAGTTCTTC
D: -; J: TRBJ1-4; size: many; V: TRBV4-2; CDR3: CASSQDRTAEKLFF; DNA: TGTGCCAGCAGCCAAGACAGGACAGCGGAAAAACTGTTTTTT
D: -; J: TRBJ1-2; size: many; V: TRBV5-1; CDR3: CASTTAPGGYGYTF; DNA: TGCGCCAGCACTACGGCGCCCGGAGGCTATGGCTACACCTTC
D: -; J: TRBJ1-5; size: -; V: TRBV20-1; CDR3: CSAPGSNSNQPQHF; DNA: TGCAGTGCCCCGGGGAGCAATAGCAATCAGCCCCAGCATTTT
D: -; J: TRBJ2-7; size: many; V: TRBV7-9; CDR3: CASSAIQGISYEQYF; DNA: TGTGCCAGCAGCGCTATCCAGGGGATCTCCTACGAGCAGTACTTC
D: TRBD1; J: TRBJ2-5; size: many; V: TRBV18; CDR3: CASSPDQGVVTQYF; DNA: TGTGCCAGCTCACCGGATCAGGGGGTTGTGACCCAGTACTTC
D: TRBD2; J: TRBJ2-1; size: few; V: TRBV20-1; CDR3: CSAFKIAGAGEQFF; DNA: TGCAGTGCTTTCAAAATAGCGGGAGCGGGAGAGCAGTTCTTC
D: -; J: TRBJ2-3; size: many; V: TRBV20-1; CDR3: CSAIVGTGTPDTQYF; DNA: TGCAGTGCTATTGTCGGAACAGGGACCCCAGATACGCAGTATTTT
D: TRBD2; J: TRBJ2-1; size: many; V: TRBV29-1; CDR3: CSVGLVTSVLSSYNEQFF; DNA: TGCAGCGTTGGTTTAGTAACTAGCGTTCTGAGCTCCTACAATGAGCAGTTCTTC
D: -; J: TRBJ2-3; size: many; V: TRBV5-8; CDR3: CASRRSTQYF; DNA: TGTGCCAGCAGAAGGTCTACGCAGTATTTT
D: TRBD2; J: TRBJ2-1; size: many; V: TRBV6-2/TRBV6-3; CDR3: CASKMASGSGGEQFF; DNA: TGTGCCAGCAAGATGGCTAGCGGGAGTGGAGGTGAGCAGTTCTTC
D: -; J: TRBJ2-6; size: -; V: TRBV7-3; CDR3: CASSAGWGSGANVLTF; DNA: TGTGCCAGCAGCGCGGGGTGGGGGTCTGGGGCCAACGTCCTGACTTTC
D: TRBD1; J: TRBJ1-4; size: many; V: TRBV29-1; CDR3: CSVEGTGATGEKLFF; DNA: TGCAGCGTTGAAGGGACAGGGGCGACGGGGGAAAAACTGTTTTTT
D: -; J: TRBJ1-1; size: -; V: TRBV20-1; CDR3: CSARDWVAGAVNTEAFF; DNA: TGCAGTGCTAGAGATTGGGTAGCAGGCGCAGTGAACACTGAAGCTTTCTTT
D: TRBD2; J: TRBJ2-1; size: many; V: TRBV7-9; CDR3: CASSSPTSGRGYNEQFF; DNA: TGTGCCAGCAGCTCCCCGACTAGCGGGAGGGGTTACAATGAGCAGTTCTTC
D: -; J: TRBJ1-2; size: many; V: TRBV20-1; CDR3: CSARDGERGSTYGYTF; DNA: TGCAGTGCTAGAGATGGGGAGAGGGGTTCTACCTATGGCTACACCTTC
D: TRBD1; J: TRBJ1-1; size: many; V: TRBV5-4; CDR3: CASSRFPPQGADTEAFF; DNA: TGTGCCAGCAGCCGGTTCCCTCCACAGGGGGCGGATACTGAAGCTTTCTTT
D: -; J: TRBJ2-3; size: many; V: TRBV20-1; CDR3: CSAPRQGPDTQYF; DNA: TGCAGTGCTCCCCGGCAGGGGCCAGATACGCAGTATTTT
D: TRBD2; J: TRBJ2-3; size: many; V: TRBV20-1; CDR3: CSAEGLAGTTDTQYF; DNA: TGCAGTGCTGAGGGGCTAGCGGGCACCACAGATACGCAGTATTTT
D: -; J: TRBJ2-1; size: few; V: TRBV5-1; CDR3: CASSASSAEQFF; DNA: TGCGCCAGCAGCGCCTCTAGCGCCGAGCAGTTCTTC
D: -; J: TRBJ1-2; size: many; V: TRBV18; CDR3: CASSPAVPGESFGYTF; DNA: TGTGCCAGCTCACCGGCTGTGCCGGGGGAAAGCTTTGGCTACACCTTC
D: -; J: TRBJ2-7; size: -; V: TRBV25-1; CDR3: CASSDPGTIQYF; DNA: TGTGCCAGCAGTGACCCTGGGACCATACAGTACTTC
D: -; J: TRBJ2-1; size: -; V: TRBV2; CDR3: CASSEQGLRYNEQFF; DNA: TGTGCCAGCAGTGAACAGGGCCTTAGATACAATGAGCAGTTCTTC
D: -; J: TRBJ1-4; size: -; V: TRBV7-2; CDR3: CASSFRGFSEKLFF; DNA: TGTGCCAGCAGCTTCAGGGGATTTAGTGAAAAACTGTTTTTT
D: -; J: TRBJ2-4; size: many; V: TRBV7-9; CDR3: CASSPQGVAKNIQYF; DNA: TGTGCCAGCAGCCCTCAAGGGGTAGCCAAAAACATTCAGTACTTC
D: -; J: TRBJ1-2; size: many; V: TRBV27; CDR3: CASSIQGLGGYGYTF; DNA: TGTGCCAGCAGTATCCAGGGGCTCGGAGGCTATGGCTACACCTTC
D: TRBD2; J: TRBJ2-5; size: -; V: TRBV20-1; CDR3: CSAKAGARQAETQYF; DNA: TGCAGTGCCAAAGCGGGGGCTAGACAGGCAGAGACCCAGTACTTC
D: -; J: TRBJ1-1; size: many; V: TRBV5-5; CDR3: CASSLRGGNTEAFF; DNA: TGTGCCAGCAGCTTGAGGGGCGGGAACACTGAAGCTTTCTTT
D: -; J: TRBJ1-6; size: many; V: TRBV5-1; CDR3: CASSPDGSSALHF; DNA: TGCGCCAGCAGCCCTGATGGCAGTTCAGCCCTCCACTTT
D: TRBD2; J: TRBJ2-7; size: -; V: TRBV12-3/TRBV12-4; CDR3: CASDPKTSGRALGPSEQYF; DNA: TGTGCCAGCGACCCAAAGACTAGCGGGAGGGCCTTGGGTCCCAGCGAGCAGTACTTC
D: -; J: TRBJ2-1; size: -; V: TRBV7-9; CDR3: CASSGGTVAWNEQFF; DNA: TGTGCCAGCAGTGGGGGGACTGTTGCTTGGAATGAGCAGTTCTTC
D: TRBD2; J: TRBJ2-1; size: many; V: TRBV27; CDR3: CASRLAGGPYNEQFF; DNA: TGTGCCAGCAGGTTAGCGGGAGGCCCCTACAATGAGCAGTTCTTC
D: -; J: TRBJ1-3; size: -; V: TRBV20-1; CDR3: CSANSGLLSGNTIYF; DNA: TGCAGTGCTAATTCGGGTCTCCTCTCTGGAAACACCATATATTTT
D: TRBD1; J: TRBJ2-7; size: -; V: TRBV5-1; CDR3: CASSKTRDSAYEQYF; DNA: TGCGCCAGCAGCAAAACCCGGGACAGCGCCTACGAGCAGTACTTC
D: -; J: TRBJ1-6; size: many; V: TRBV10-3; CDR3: CAISEVESPLHF; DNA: TGTGCCATCAGTGAGGTGGAATCACCCCTCCACTTT
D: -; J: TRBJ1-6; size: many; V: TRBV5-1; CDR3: CASSLGQGGSPLHF; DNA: TGCGCCAGCAGCTTGGGCCAGGGAGGCTCACCCCTCCACTTT
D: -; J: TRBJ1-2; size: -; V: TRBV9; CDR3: CASSVGSNTDYGYTF; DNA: TGTGCCAGCAGCGTTGGATCGAATACGGACTATGGCTACACCTTC
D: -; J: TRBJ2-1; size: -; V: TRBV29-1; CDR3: CSVGRSYNEQFF; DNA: TGCAGCGTGGGGCGAAGCTACAATGAGCAGTTCTTC
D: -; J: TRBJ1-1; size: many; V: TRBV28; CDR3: CASSWVSQGASF; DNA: TGTGCCAGCAGTTGGGTTAGCCAGGGAGCAAGTTTT
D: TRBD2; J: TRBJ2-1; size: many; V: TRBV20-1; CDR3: CSASGDSGRASNEQFF; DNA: TGCAGTGCTTCTGGTGATAGCGGGAGGGCGTCGAATGAGCAGTTCTTC
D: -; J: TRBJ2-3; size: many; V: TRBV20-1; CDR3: CSVPGVSTDTQYF; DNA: TGCAGTGTCCCCGGGGTTAGCACAGATACGCAGTATTTT